Below are 30 T cell receptor beta chains sequenced from a single sample in a study of identical twins. TCRdb independently ran MiXCR on the 5' RACE reads; one entry per CDR3 protein. The repertoire consists of around 290,000 distinct CDR3 sequences, with around 9.7% occurring once and the leading ten covering 6% to 8.5%. The same sample was also used in a study of yellow fever vaccine responses in identical twins.

Sequenced input: CD8+ T cells sorted from blood. The source of these receptors is a woman aged 18 to 35 in good health.

This clonotype was detected a few times. V is TRBV20-1 and J is TRBJ2-7, with TRBD2 as a possible D gene (6 bases). V dropped 6 bases and J dropped 3 bases, with 18 bases sitting between them. The CDR3 has 14 amino acids. Germline values: CDR1 DFQATT, CDR2 SNEGSKA (reference sequence). The CDR3 nucleotides read TGCAGTGCGAAAGGGACTCTACATTACTACGAGCAGTACTTC. It codes for CSAKGTLHYYEQYF.

This clonotype was counted a few times. The chain links TRBV15 to TRBJ2-7, with 13 bases identical to TRBD2. Germline-derived CDR1 and CDR2 are LNHNV and YYDKDF (reference sequence). With 0 bases clipped from V and 5 bases from J, the junction kept 7 bases outside the gene matches. The length of the CDR3 is 17 residues. CDR3 residues: CATSRDRGLAGAHEQYF. CDR3 sequence (DNA): TGTGCCACCAGCAGAGATCGAGGACTAGCGGGAGCCCACGAGCAGTACTTC.

This clonotype was counted many times. In nucleotides, the CDR3 is TGCAGTGCTAGAGGGGACGGGGAAGCTCATCCCCAGCATTTT. Its translation is CSARGDGEAHPQHF. This chain joins TRBV20-1 and TRBJ1-5; the D gene is possibly TRBD1 (5 bases). The ends were cut back, 1 base at V and 10 bases at J, with 17 bases in the middle. The germline V gene encodes CDR1 DFQATT and CDR2 SNEGSKA (reference sequence). The CDR3 extends over 14 amino acids.

The genes are TRBV27 and TRBJ2-7; no firm D call. CDR3 length: 13 residues. In germline, CDR1 is MNHEY, CDR2 SMNVEV (reference sequence). The germline V and J ends were trimmed by 0 bases and 2 bases, with 5 bases remaining between them. The CDR3 nucleotides read TGTGCCAGCAGTTTATCGGCAACCTACGAGCAGTACTTC. It translates to CASSLSATYEQYF.

This clonotype was seen only a few times. The chain couples TRBV28 to TRBJ2-5; a possible D gene is TRBD1 (5 bases). V was pared by 3 bases and J by 4 bases, with 15 bases between. The CDR3 loop spans 15 amino acids. Germline CDR1 reads MDHEN; CDR2 reads SYDVKM. CDR3 sequence: CASSFVTVARETQYF. CDR3 in DNA: TGTGCCAGCAGTTTCGTGACAGTGGCTAGAGAGACCCAGTACTTC. The complete variable domain, with remaining parts taken from reference TRBV28 and TRBJ2-5, reads DVKVTQSSRYLVKRTGEKVFLECVQDMDHENMFWYRQDPGLGLRLIYFSYDVKMKEKGDIPEGYSVSREKKERFSLILESASTNQTSMYLCASSFVTVARETQYFGPGTRLLVL.

The sample holds many counts of this clonotype. J is TRBJ2-7 and V is TRBV4-3, with 9 bases that match TRBD2. The V and J ends lost 2 bases and 1 base, in that order; junction bases with no gene match: 9. CDR1 and CDR2 (germline): LGHNA, YSLEER. The CDR3 sequence is 17 residues long. The CDR3 region is CASSQSTPAGGSYEQYF. The CDR3 DNA reads as TGCGCCAGCAGCCAATCTACACCCGCGGGAGGGTCCTACGAGCAGTACTTC.

This clonotype was found a few times. CDR3 sequence reads: CASSQEARLAGAQYF. CDR3 nucleotides: TGTGCCAGCAGCCAAGAGGCGAGACTAGCGGGAGCGCAGTACTTC. The chain couples TRBV3-1 to TRBJ2-7; 12 bases are shared with TRBD2. The V gene's germline CDR1 is LGHDT and CDR2 YNNKEL (reference sequence). V lost 0 bases to trimming and J lost 9 bases; unmatched junction nucleotides: 6. CDR3 length: 15 residues.

The CDR3 here is CSARDPSGDHSYEQYF. The CDR3 region has the DNA TGCAGTGCTAGAGATCCCAGCGGGGACCATTCCTACGAGCAGTACTTC. The chain is built from TRBV20-1 and TRBJ2-7; 7 positions agree with TRBD2. This CDR3 comprises 16 residues. Germline V lookup: CDR1 DFQATT, CDR2 SNEGSKA (reference sequence). V dropped 0 bases and J dropped 1; count of bases not matched to a gene: 9.

This clonotype was detected ten times or more. The chain links TRBV2 to TRBJ2-7; TRBD2 matches at 10 bases. The V segment lost 7 bases and the J segment 4 bases; nucleotides outside the gene matches: 10. This CDR3 is 15 amino acids long. CDR1 SNHLY and CDR2 FYNNEI come from the germline V gene. DNA of the CDR3: TGTGCCAGCAATGTGGGTCCGGGACTAGCGTACGAGCAGTACTTC. This encodes CASNVGPGLAYEQYF.

There are a few counts of this clonotype. This rearrangement joins TRBV11-2 to TRBJ2-3; TRBD1 matches 8 bases. Trimming took 5 bases from V and 1 from J; bases not matched to a gene: 2. The CDR3 runs to 14 residues. Germline CDR1 SGHAT, CDR2 FQNNGV. The CDR3 sequence is CASSTGQGTDTQYF. Written as DNA, the CDR3 is TGTGCCAGCAGCACGGGACAGGGCACAGATACGCAGTATTTT.

This clonotype was recorded a few times. The J gene is TRBJ1-4, the V gene TRBV4-1; the D is unclear. CDR3 size: 16 residues. Germline CDR1 MGHRA, CDR2 YSYEKL. The V and J ends lost 4 bases and 2 bases respectively, with 14 bases between them. Written as DNA, the CDR3 is TGCGCCAGCAGCCGCAACACAGAGGATACTAATGAAAAACTGTTTTTT. Encoded protein: CASSRNTEDTNEKLFF.

This clonotype was observed at least ten times. CDR3 sequence reads: CASRITGEYNEQFF. In DNA form, the CDR3 reads TGCGCCAGCAGGATAACCGGGGAATACAATGAGCAGTTCTTC. This chain links TRBV5-1 with TRBJ2-1, with a weak D call TRBD2 (5 bases). CDR3 length: 14 residues. Between the trimmed V and J ends, which lost 5 bases and 4 bases, there was a span of 13 bases. In germline, CDR1 is SGHRS, CDR2 YFSETQ.

This clonotype has only a few counts. The junction departs from the called germline gene at one end, perhaps through a read error. CDR3 residues: CCARDLGTSVPTYEQYF. Written as DNA, the CDR3 is TGCTGTGCTAGAGATCTGGGGACTAGCGTGCCGACCTACGAGCAGTACTTC. The chain employs TRBV20-1 and TRBJ2-7, with 10 bases matching TRBD2. The germline V gene encodes CDR1 DFQATT and CDR2 SNEGSKA (reference sequence). The CDR3 sequence is 17 residues long.

This clonotype was detected a few times. V is TRBV28 and J is TRBJ2-7; D not resolved. This CDR3 comprises 14 residues. Trimming left V 3 bases short and J 2 bases short, with 11 bases between. The germline gives CDR1 MDHEN, CDR2 SYDVKM. CDR3 nucleotide sequence: TGTGCCAGCAGTTTTTTGGGTATGACCTACGAGCAGTACTTC. Its translation is CASSFLGMTYEQYF.

This clonotype occurred many times. This rearrangement joins TRBV10-3 to TRBJ2-3; no definite D call. CDR3 length: 12 amino acids. Trimming took off 0 bases at V and 2 bases at J, with 0 bases between the two ends. The germline CDR1 and CDR2 sequences are ENHRY and SYGVKD. The CDR3 sequence is CAISESTDTQYF. In DNA form, the CDR3 reads TGTGCCATCAGTGAGTCCACAGATACGCAGTATTTT.

Ten or more counts support this clonotype. V gene TRBV28 combines with J gene TRBJ2-7; TRBD1 matches at 9 bases. The CDR3 is 15 amino acids. Germline loops: CDR1 MDHEN, CDR2 SYDVKM. V shed 5 bases, J shed 6 bases, and the junction held 11 bases outside the gene matches. CDR3 sequence: CASSLRAGTGFEQYF. The CDR3 DNA reads as TGTGCCAGCAGTCTACGGGCAGGGACAGGGTTCGAGCAGTACTTC.

The rearrangement links TRBV6-1 to TRBJ1-2, with TRBD1 matching 7 bases. This CDR3 is built from 13 residues. Germline trimming cut 8 bases from V and 4 bases from J; bases unmatched to any gene: 7. The germline V gene encodes CDR1 MNHNS and CDR2 SASEGT. The CDR3 region is CASRTGERYGYTF. For the CDR3, the DNA is TGTGCCAGCCGCACAGGGGAGCGCTATGGCTACACCTTC.

The V call is TRBV11-2, the J call TRBJ2-5; 7 positions match TRBD2. This CDR3 comprises 14 residues. The junction had 4 bases not matched to a gene; V was cut back by 4 bases and J by 2 bases. The germline CDR1 and CDR2 sequences are SGHAT and FQNNGV. The CDR3 region is CASSSWGGQETQYF. DNA of the CDR3: TGTGCCAGCAGCTCGTGGGGGGGACAAGAGACCCAGTACTTC.

The table lists this clonotype with many counts. This rearrangement joins TRBV7-9 to TRBJ1-1; weak D call: TRBD1 (5 bases). Per the germline V gene, CDR1 is SEHNR and CDR2 is FQNEAQ (reference sequence). V was trimmed by 1 base and J by 0 bases, leaving 9 bases between them. CDR3 length: 15 amino acids. The CDR3 region is CASSLVGLMNTEAFF. The DNA of the CDR3 is TGTGCCAGCAGCTTAGTGGGGCTGATGAACACTGAAGCTTTCTTT.

There are many counts of this clonotype. The V call is TRBV12-3 or TRBV12-4, the J call TRBJ2-7, with D perhaps being TRBD1 or TRBD2 (5 bases each). V lost 6 bases and J lost 3, with 12 bases in between. This CDR3 is built from 13 residues. The CDR3 loop reads CASSPGPDYEQYF. The CDR3 coding sequence is TGTGCCAGCAGCCCGGGACCTGACTACGAGCAGTACTTC.

The sample holds a few counts of this clonotype. The chain is built from TRBV7-2 and TRBJ2-3, with 7 bases matching TRBD2. The V segment lost 5 bases and the J segment 6 bases; nucleotides outside the gene matches: 8. The CDR3 covers 14 residues. The germline gives CDR1 SGHTA, CDR2 FQGNSA. The CDR3 coding sequence is TGTGCCAGCAGCCTTTGGACTAGTTATGATACGCAGTATTTT. The encoded protein is CASSLWTSYDTQYF.

This clonotype occurred many times. The CDR3 DNA follows: TGTGCCAGCAGTTTAGTACGGGACAGGGGTTTGTCGGAGACCCAGTACTTC. It is translated as CASSLVRDRGLSETQYF. V gene TRBV12-3 or TRBV12-4 combines with J gene TRBJ2-5, with 10 bases identical to TRBD1. This CDR3 is built from 17 residues. Losses at the gene ends were 1 base for V and 5 bases for J; bases not matched to a gene: 10.

This clonotype was picked up many times. This chain connects TRBV20-1 to TRBJ2-7; 10 bases line up with TRBD2. This CDR3 spans 14 amino acids. The germline V gene has CDR1 DFQATT and CDR2 SNEGSKA (reference sequence). The junction had 3 bases not matched to a gene; V was cut back by 0 bases and J by 4 bases. The CDR3 protein is CSARDLAGVYEQYF. The CDR3, as DNA: TGCAGTGCTAGAGATCTAGCGGGGGTTTACGAGCAGTACTTC.

This clonotype was picked up a small number of times. The chain uses TRBV20-1 and TRBJ1-5; TRBD1 agrees at 7 bases. The ends lost 2 bases at V and 5 bases at J; junction bases unmatched: 6. The CDR3 loop spans 14 amino acids. From germline, CDR1 is DFQATT and CDR2 SNEGSKA (reference sequence). The CDR3 DNA follows: TGCAGTGCTAGAAGCCGGGACAGTTATCAGCCCCAGCATTTT. Residues: CSARSRDSYQPQHF.

A few counts support this clonotype. This rearrangement joins TRBV12-3 or TRBV12-4 to TRBJ2-1; a weak D match, TRBD2 (6 bases). CDR3 size: 14 residues. Trimming shortened V by 0 bases and J by 6 bases, and 9 bases separated the two germline ends. CDR3 bases: TGTGCCAGCAGTTTAGCACTAGCCTTCAATGAGCAGTTCTTC. Translating gives CASSLALAFNEQFF.

This clonotype has at least ten counts. Here the CDR3 DNA reads TGCGCCAGCAGCCAGCGGACTAGCATTAAAACCGATACGCAGTATTTT. Its translation is CASSQRTSIKTDTQYF. The rearrangement links TRBV4-3 to TRBJ2-3; 8 bases fit TRBD2. V was clipped by 3 bases and J by 6 bases; unmatched bases: 11. Germline V lookup: CDR1 LGHNA, CDR2 YSLEER. There are 16 residues in the CDR3.

This clonotype was counted at least ten times. The chain links TRBV12-3 or TRBV12-4 to TRBJ2-3; no clear D. The CDR3 spans 13 residues. Deletions cut 6 bases from V and 4 bases from J, with 11 bases between. The CDR3: CASSPSLADTQYF. CDR3 sequence (DNA): TGTGCCAGCAGCCCTAGTTTGGCAGATACGCAGTATTTT.

This clonotype turned up a few times. The chain joins TRBV7-9 to TRBJ1-1; D is possibly TRBD1 (6 bases). This CDR3 region has 15 residues. From germline, CDR1 is SEHNR and CDR2 FQNEAQ (reference sequence). V lost 5 bases to trimming and J lost 1 base, with 14 bases between them. The CDR3 is CASSPVGGANTEAFF. The DNA for the CDR3 is TGTGCCAGCAGCCCCGTTGGGGGGGCGAACACTGAAGCTTTCTTT.

This clonotype has a count of ten or more. The chain uses TRBV6-1 and TRBJ2-1, with TRBD2 matching 9 bases. The germline gives CDR1 MNHNS, CDR2 SASEGT. The J segment lost 9 bases and the V segment lost 7 bases, leaving 10 bases of the junction unmatched. The CDR3 is 14 residues long. The CDR3: CASIPAGGKSEQFF. The CDR3 DNA is TGTGCCAGCATCCCAGCGGGAGGTAAGAGTGAGCAGTTCTTC.

As regards this clonotype: A much larger clone sits a single nucleotide away, making a read error possible. CDR3 nucleotide sequence: TGTGCCAGCAGCTCAGGGGACCCCAGTTACGAGCAGTACTTC. Translating gives CASSSGDPSYEQYF. The chain uses TRBV3-1 and TRBJ2-7; D might be TRBD1 (6 bases). CDR1 is LGHDT and CDR2 is YNNKEL in the germline V gene (reference sequence). Deletions cut 5 bases from V and 4 bases from J, with 15 bases between. The CDR3 covers 14 residues.